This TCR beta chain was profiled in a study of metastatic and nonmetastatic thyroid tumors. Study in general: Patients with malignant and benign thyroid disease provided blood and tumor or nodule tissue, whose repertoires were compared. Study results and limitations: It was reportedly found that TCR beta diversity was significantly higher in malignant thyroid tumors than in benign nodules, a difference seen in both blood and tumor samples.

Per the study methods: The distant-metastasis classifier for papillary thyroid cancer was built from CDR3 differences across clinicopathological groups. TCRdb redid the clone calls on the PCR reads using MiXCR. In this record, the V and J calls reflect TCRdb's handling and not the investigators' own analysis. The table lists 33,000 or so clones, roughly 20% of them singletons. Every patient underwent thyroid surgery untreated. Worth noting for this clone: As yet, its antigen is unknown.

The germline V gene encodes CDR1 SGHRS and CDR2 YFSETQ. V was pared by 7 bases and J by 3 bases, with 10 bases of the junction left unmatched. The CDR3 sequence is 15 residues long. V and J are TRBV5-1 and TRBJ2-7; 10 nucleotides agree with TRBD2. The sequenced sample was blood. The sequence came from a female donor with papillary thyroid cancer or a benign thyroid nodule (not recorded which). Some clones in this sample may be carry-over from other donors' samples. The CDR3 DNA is TGCGCCAGCGGGGCTAGCGGGGGAAGGGACTACGAGCAGTACTTC. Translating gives CASGASGGRDYEQYF.